These T cell receptor beta chains were read from a single sample in a study of T-cell memory formation after mild COVID-19. Via MiXCR, TCRdb re-called the 5' RACE reads, giving one row per CDR3 protein. The sample holds about 350,000 distinct CDR3 sequences, roughly 15% seen once. Sequenced input: PBMCs or a T cell subset sorted from them (not recorded which). These TCRs come from a man younger than 35 who had mild COVID-19 (a few samples of this study predate the infection). Cell type and time point are not known. CDR3s include the opening cysteine and the closing phenylalanine or tryptophan. D genes are given only for firm matches. Clone size appears in some rows only: once, few, many, or a class for an expanded clone.

>TRBV7-2|TRBJ2-3|-|-
TGTGCCAGCAGCTTAGCGCCACTAGTGGGCACAGATACGCAGTATTTT
CASSLAPLVGTDTQYF
>TRBV20-1|TRBJ1-3|many|-
TGCAGTGCTAGACCTGGAGGGGCTGGAAACACCATATATTTT
CSARPGGAGNTIYF
>TRBV5-6|TRBJ1-3|-|-
TGTGCCAGCAGCTTGGGGACGTACTCTGGAAACACCATATATTTT
CASSLGTYSGNTIYF
>TRBV6-4|TRBJ2-1|-|-
TGTGCCAGCAGTGGGGACTTCGGCTCCTACAATGAGCAGTTCTTC
CASSGDFGSYNEQFF
>TRBV11-2|TRBJ1-2|few|TRBD1
TGTGCCAGCAGACGGCCGGGACAGGGGGCTTTGGGCTATGGCTACACCTTC
CASRRPGQGALGYGYTF
>TRBV28|TRBJ2-2|-|TRBD2
TGTGCCAGCTTGACGGGGGGGGCGAACACCGGGGAGCTGTTTTTT
CASLTGGANTGELFF
>TRBV29-1|TRBJ2-7|few|-
TGCAGCGTTCTGGTCAGCTCCTACGAGCAGTACTTC
CSVLVSSYEQYF
>TRBV5-1|TRBJ2-3|many|-
TGCGCCAGCAGCTTGTCCTTGCGAGGCACAGATACGCAGTATTTT
CASSLSLRGTDTQYF
>TRBV12-3/TRBV12-4|TRBJ1-1|many|-
TGTGCCAGCAGGAGTGGGACGAACACTGAAGCTTTCTTT
CASRSGTNTEAFF
>TRBV4-1|TRBJ2-7|-|TRBD2
TGCGCCAGCAGCCCCCGTTCTAGCGGGGGGCCTAGCTCCTACGAGCAGTACTTC
CASSPRSSGGPSSYEQYF
>TRBV25-1|TRBJ2-7|-|TRBD1
TGTGCCATCACCGGGACAGGGGGCTTCTACGAGCAGTACTTC
CAITGTGGFYEQYF
>TRBV3-1|TRBJ1-4|-|-
TGTGCCAGCAGCCAGTTGTATCCTAATGAAAAACTGTTTTTT
CASSQLYPNEKLFF
>TRBV20-1|TRBJ2-3|few|-
TGCAGTTCGATAACAGATCCTAGCACAGATACGCAGTATTTT
CSSITDPSTDTQYF
>TRBV4-1|TRBJ1-1|-|-
TGCGCCAGCAGCCAAGAGGCACTGAACACTGAAGCTTTCTTT
CASSQEALNTEAFF
>TRBV5-1|TRBJ1-6|many|TRBD1
TGCGCCAGCAGCGTGACAGGGGCCGGTTCACCCCTCCACTTT
CASSVTGAGSPLHF
>TRBV4-3|TRBJ1-2|-|-
TGCGCCAGCAGCCATGGGGGTGGGGTTGGCTACACCTTC
CASSHGGGVGYTF
>TRBV6-1|TRBJ2-3|few|-
TGTGCCAGCAGTGATTATCCGTCGGCAGGGCGATCAGTCACAGATACGCAGTATTTT
CASSDYPSAGRSVTDTQYF
>TRBV7-9|TRBJ1-1|-|TRBD1
TGTGCCAGCAGCTTGGGACAGGCGATAGAAGCTTTCTTT
CASSLGQAIEAFF
>TRBV12-2|TRBJ1-1|-|-
TGTGCAAGTCGCCGGACAGGGAAGCAACCCATGAACACTGAAGCTTTCTTT
CASRRTGKQPMNTEAFF
>TRBV5-4|TRBJ2-5|-|TRBD2
TGTGCCAGCAGCCGTTTTAGCGGGGGGCCCGGGGGCGAGACCCAGTACTTC
CASSRFSGGPGGETQYF
>TRBV7-2|TRBJ2-1|few|TRBD2
TGTGCCAGCAGCTTAGTGGCGGGGGTCTGGAATGAGCAGTTCTTC
CASSLVAGVWNEQFF
>TRBV12-3/TRBV12-4|TRBJ1-3|-|TRBD1
TGTGCCAGCAGTTTAGGGGACAGGGGGATGCTTGGAAACACCATATATTTT
CASSLGDRGMLGNTIYF
>TRBV5-5|TRBJ1-2|-|-
TGTGCCAGCAGCTTATCCAGCGTCGGGGACTATGGCTACACCTTC
CASSLSSVGDYGYTF
>TRBV2|TRBJ2-1|-|-
TGTGCCAGCAGTGTCGGGATTGAGCAGTTCTTC
CASSVGIEQFF
>TRBV20-1|TRBJ1-5|-|-
TGCAGTGCTCGGGATAGAATGGGGTCTCAGCCCCAGCATTTT
CSARDRMGSQPQHF
>TRBV11-2|TRBJ1-4|few|-
TGTGCCAGCAGCCCCAGAGGTGGGCAGCCAACTAATGAAAAACTGTTTTTT
CASSPRGGQPTNEKLFF
>TRBV20-1|TRBJ1-1|-|-
TGCAGTGCTAGAGATCTTGGACACTCGAACACTGAAGCTTTCTTT
CSARDLGHSNTEAFF
>TRBV6-6|TRBJ2-2|few|-
TGTGCCAGCAGTTACTTCCAGGTTGGCGGGGAGCTGTTTTTT
CASSYFQVGGELFF
>TRBV6-1|TRBJ1-2|few|TRBD1
TGTGCCACCCGACAGGGGATCGACTATGGCTACACCTTC
CATRQGIDYGYTF
>TRBV4-2|TRBJ2-5|few|TRBD2
TGTGCCAGCAGCCAGCGAGCGGGGGCCATGCAAGAGACCCAGTACTTC
CASSQRAGAMQETQYF
>TRBV5-1|TRBJ1-2|-|TRBD1
TGCGCCAGCAGCTTGACTGGGACAGGGGGCTATGGCTACACCTTC
CASSLTGTGGYGYTF
>TRBV19|TRBJ2-1|few|TRBD1
TGTGCCAGTAGTGGCATCAGGGGGCCTGGTGAGCAGTTCTTC
CASSGIRGPGEQFF
>TRBV6-2/TRBV6-3|TRBJ1-1|many|-
TGTGCCAGCAGTTACAACAGCAACACTGAAGCTTTCTTT
CASSYNSNTEAFF
>TRBV25-1|TRBJ2-3|-|-
TGTGCCAGCAGGTCTACGGCTAGCACAGATACGCAGTATTTT
CASRSTASTDTQYF
>TRBV7-2|TRBJ2-3|few|-
TGTGCCAGCAGCCCTTTCCTCACAGATACGCAGTATTTT
CASSPFLTDTQYF
>TRBV12-3/TRBV12-4|TRBJ2-2|-|TRBD2
TGTGCCAGCACCACTAGCGGGGGGACCACCGGGGAGCTGTTTTTT
CASTTSGGTTGELFF
>TRBV5-1|TRBJ2-7|-|-
TGCGCCAGCAGCCGTCACAGGGCGGGCTACGAGCAGTACTTC
CASSRHRAGYEQYF
>TRBV28|TRBJ1-5|-|TRBD1
TGTGCCAGCACCGATTTCCAGGGGGGTCGTCAGCCCCAGCATTTT
CASTDFQGGRQPQHF
>TRBV5-6|TRBJ2-5|few|-
TGTGCCAGCAGCCGGGGAACGGAAGAGACCCAGTACTTC
CASSRGTEETQYF
>TRBV20-1|TRBJ2-5|few|-
TGCAGTGCTAGACGGGCCCCCCACCAAGAGACCCAGTACTTC
CSARRAPHQETQYF
>TRBV4-3|TRBJ1-4|-|-
TGCGCCAGCAGCCACAATCCGATTGAAAAACTGTTTTTT
CASSHNPIEKLFF
>TRBV11-1|TRBJ1-1|-|-
TGTGCCAGCAGCTCCACCGAGGACACTGAAGCTTTCTTT
CASSSTEDTEAFF
>TRBV20-1|TRBJ1-1|few|-
TGCAGTGCCTCCGGGACATTGAACACTGAAGCTTTCTTT
CSASGTLNTEAFF
>TRBV5-6|TRBJ1-5|-|-
TGTGCCAGCAGCAGAGGGGATCAGCCCCAGCATTTT
CASSRGDQPQHF
>TRBV12-3/TRBV12-4|TRBJ1-2|-|TRBD1
TGTGCCAGCAGTTTCCATCAGGGGGTCTCTGGCTACACCTTC
CASSFHQGVSGYTF
>TRBV5-1|TRBJ2-5|-|TRBD2
TGCGCCAGCAGCTCCCCCAGCGGGGCGGTCCAAGAGACCCAGTACTTC
CASSSPSGAVQETQYF